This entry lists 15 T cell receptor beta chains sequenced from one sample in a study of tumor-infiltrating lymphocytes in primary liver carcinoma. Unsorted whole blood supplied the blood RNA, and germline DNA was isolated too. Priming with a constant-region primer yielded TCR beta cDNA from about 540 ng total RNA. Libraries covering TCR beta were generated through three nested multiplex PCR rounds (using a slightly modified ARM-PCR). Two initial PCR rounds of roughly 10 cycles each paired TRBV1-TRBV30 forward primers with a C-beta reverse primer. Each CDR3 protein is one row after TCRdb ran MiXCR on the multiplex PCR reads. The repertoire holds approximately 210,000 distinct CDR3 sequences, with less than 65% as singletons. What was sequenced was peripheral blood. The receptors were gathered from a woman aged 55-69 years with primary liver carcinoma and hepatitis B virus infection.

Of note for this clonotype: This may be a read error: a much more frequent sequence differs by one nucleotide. This chain's CDR3 is CSVEDPGGSSYGQYF. CDR3 bases: TGCAGCGTTGAAGATCCAGGAGGGAGCTCCTACGGGCAGTACTTC. V usage is TRBV29-1 and J usage is TRBJ2-7, with D perhaps matching TRBD2 (6 bases). Germline CDR1 SQVTM, CDR2 ANQGSEA. This CDR3 comprises 15 residues.

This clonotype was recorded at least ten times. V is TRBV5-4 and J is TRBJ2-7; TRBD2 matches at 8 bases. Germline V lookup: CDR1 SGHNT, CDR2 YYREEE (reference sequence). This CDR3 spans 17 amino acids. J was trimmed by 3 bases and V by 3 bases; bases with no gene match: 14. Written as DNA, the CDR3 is TGTGCCAGCAGCTACCGGGGAGCGGGAGAGTGGGTCTACGAGCAGTACTTC. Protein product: CASSYRGAGEWVYEQYF.

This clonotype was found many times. CDR3 sequence reads: CASRLLRGRSTGELFF. The CDR3 bases are TGTGCCAGCAGGTTATTAAGGGGGAGGAGCACCGGGGAGCTGTTTTTT. The genes are TRBV11-2 and TRBJ2-2; D possibly matches TRBD1 or TRBD2 (6 bases each). V lost 6 bases and J lost 4, with 18 bases in between. The CDR3 length is 16 residues. The germline CDR1 and CDR2 sequences are SGHAT and FQNNGV.

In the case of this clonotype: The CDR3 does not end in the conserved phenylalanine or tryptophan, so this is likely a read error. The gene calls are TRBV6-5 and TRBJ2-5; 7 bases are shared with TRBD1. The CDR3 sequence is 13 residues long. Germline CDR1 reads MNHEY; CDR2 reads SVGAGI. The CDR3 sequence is CAGSLDRLETQYL. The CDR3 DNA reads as TGTGCCGGCAGTTTGGACAGGTTGGAGACCCAGTACCTC.

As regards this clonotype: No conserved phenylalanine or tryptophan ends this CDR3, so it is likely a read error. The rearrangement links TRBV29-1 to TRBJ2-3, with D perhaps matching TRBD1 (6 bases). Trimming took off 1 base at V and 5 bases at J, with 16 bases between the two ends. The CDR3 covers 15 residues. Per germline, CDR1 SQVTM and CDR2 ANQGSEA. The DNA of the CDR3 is TGCAGCGTTGAAGCAGGAGTGGGACATATAGATACGCAGTATTCT. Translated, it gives CSVEAGVGHIDTQYS.

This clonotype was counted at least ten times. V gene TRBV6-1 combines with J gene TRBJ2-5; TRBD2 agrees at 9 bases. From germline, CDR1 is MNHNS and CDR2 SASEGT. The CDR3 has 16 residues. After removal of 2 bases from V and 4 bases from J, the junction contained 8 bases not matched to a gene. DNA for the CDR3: TGTGCCAGCAGTGAAAGGACAGGAGCGGGAGGAGAGACCCAGTACTTC. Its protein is CASSERTGAGGETQYF.

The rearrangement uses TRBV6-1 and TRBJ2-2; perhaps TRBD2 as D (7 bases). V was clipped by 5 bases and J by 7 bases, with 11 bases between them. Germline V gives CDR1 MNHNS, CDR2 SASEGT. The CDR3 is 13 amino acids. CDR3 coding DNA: TGTGCCAGCAGTAGGGAGGGGGTCGGGGAGCTGTTTTTT. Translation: CASSREGVGELFF.

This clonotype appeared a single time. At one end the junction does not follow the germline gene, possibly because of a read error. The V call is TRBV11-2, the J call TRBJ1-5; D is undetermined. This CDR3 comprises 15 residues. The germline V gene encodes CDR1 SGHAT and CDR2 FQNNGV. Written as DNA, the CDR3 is TGTGCCAGCAGCTTATTTGCGGTCAGCAATCAGCCCCAACATTTT. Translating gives CASSLFAVSNQPQHF.

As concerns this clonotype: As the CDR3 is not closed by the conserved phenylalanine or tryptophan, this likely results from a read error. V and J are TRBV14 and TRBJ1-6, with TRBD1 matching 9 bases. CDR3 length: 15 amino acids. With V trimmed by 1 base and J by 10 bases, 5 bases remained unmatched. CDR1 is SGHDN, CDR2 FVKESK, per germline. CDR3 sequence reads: CASSQVTGGGSPLHC. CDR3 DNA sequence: TGTGCCAGCAGCCAAGTCACAGGGGGCGGGTCACCCCTCCACTGT.

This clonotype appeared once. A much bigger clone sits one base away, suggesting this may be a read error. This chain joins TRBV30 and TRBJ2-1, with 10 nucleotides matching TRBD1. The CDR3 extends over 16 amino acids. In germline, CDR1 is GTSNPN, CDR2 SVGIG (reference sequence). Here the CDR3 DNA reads TGTGCCTGGAGCCCAGCCTCGACAGGGGGCCGAAATGAGCTGTTCTTC. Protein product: CAWSPASTGGRNELFF.

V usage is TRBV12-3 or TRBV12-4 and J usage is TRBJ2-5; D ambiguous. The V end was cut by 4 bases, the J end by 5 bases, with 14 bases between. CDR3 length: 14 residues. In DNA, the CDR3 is TGTGCCAGCAGTTCAGAGACCCCTCCGGAGACCCAGTACTTC. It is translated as CASSSETPPETQYF.

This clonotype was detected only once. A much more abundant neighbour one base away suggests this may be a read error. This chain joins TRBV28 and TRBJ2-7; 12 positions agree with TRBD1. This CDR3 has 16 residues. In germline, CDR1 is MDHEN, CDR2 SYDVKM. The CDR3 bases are TGTGCCAGCAGTACCCGGGACAGGGGGCTATCCTACGAGCAGCACTTC. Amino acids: CASSTRDRGLSYEQHF. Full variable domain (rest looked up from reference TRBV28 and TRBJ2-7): DVKVTQSSRYLVKRTGEKVFLECVQDMDHENMFWYRQDPGLGLRLIYFSYDVKMKEKGDIPEGYSVSREKKERFSLILESASTNQTSMYLCASSTRDRGLSYEQHFGPGTRLTVT.

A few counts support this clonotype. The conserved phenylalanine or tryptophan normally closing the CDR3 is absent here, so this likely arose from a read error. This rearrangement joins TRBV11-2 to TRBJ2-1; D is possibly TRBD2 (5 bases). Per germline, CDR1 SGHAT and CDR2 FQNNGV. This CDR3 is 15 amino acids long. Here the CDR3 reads CASSLEGSILNEQFL. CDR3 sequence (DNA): TGTGCCAGCAGCTTAGAGGGGAGTATCCTCAATGAACAGTTCTTA.

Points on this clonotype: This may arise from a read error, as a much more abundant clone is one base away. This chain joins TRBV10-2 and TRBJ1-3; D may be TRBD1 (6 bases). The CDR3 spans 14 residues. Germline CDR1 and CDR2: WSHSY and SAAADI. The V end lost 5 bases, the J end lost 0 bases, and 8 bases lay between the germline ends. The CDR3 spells CASSKDSSGNTIYF. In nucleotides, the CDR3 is TGCGCCAGCAGTAAGGACAGCTCTGGAAACACCATATATTTT.

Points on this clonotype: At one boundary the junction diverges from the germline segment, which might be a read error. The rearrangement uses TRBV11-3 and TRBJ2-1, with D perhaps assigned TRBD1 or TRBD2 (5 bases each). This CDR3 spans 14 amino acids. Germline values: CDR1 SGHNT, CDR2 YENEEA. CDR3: CASSLGGTYDEEFF. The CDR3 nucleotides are TGTGCCAGCAGCTTAGGTGGGACCTACGATGAGGAGTTCTTC.